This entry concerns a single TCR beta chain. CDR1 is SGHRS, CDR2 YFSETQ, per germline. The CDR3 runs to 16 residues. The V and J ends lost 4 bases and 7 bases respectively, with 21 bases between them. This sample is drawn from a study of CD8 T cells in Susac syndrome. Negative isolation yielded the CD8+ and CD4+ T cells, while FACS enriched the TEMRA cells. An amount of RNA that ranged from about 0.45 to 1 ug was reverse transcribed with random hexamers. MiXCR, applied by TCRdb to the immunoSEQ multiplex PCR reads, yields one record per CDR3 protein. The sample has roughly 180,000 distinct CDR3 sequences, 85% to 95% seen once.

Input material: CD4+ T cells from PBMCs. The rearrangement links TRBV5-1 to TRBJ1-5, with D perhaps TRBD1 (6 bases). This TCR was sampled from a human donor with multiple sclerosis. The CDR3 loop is CASSPNLLTGKQPQHF. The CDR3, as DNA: TGCGCCAGCAGCCCTAACCTCCTTACAGGGAAACAGCCCCAGCATTTT.